A selection of T cell receptor beta chains follows, all from one sample in a study of blood T cell repertoires in COVID-19. Assay used: immunoSEQ multiplex PCR; TCRdb lists only in-frame clones, some missing. The table records some 490,000 clones, approximately 85% of them present only once. Sequencing was done on a sample of peripheral blood. All receptors derive from a human donor in a cohort sampled during active COVID-19. Both conserved end residues are part of each CDR3. Fields, in order: clone size, D gene, J gene, V gene, CDR3 protein, CDR3 DNA. D genes are given only for firm matches. Expanded clones are given a class, and other clones once, few, many or no size at all.

>.|.|TRBJ1-1|TRBV5-5
CASSLLQGGDTEAFF
TGTGCCAGCAGCTTGCTGCAGGGCGGGGACACTGAAGCTTTCTTT
>.|.|TRBJ1-4|TRBV5-1
CASSLGTFATNEKLFF
TGCGCCAGCAGCCTAGGGACATTCGCAACTAATGAAAAACTGTTTTTT
>.|TRBD1|TRBJ1-1|TRBV7-9
CASSRDRANTEAFF
TGTGCCAGCAGCCGGGACAGGGCGAACACTGAAGCTTTCTTT
>few|TRBD1|TRBJ1-4|TRBV7-9
CASSLGNRGEKLFF
TGTGCCAGCAGTTTGGGGAACAGGGGCGAAAAACTGTTTTTT
>.|.|TRBJ1-1|TRBV7-3
CASSLTGPNTEAFF
TGTGCCAGCAGCCTTACAGGGCCGAACACTGAAGCTTTCTTT
>.|.|TRBJ1-6|TRBV7-9
CASSSDTDNSPLHF
TGTGCCAGCAGCTCGGACACCGATAATTCACCCCTCCACTTT
>.|TRBD1|TRBJ1-3|TRBV15
CATSRSTGAGNTIYF
TGTGCCACCAGCAGATCGACAGGGGCTGGAAACACCATATATTTT
>.|.|TRBJ2-3|TRBV9
CASSVGVGTSTDTQYF
TGTGCCAGCAGCGTAGGGGTGGGGACAAGCACAGATACGCAGTATTTT
>.|.|TRBJ1-6|TRBV6-1
CASSEPTQGYNSPLHF
TGTGCCAGCAGTGAACCCACACAGGGTTATAATTCACCCCTCCACTTT
>.|TRBD1|TRBJ2-1|TRBV3-1/TRBV3-2
CASSHRGFGNEQFF
TGTGCCAGCAGCCACAGGGGGTTTGGAAATGAGCAGTTCTTC
>.|.|TRBJ1-2|TRBV30
CAWSVTWSLYGYTF
TGTGCCTGGAGTGTAACCTGGAGCCTCTATGGCTACACCTTC
>.|.|TRBJ1-5|TRBV10-3
CAISDEPHQPQHF
TGTGCCATCAGTGATGAGCCCCATCAGCCCCAGCATTTT
>.|.|TRBJ2-3|TRBV4-3
CASSHTVENTQYF
TGCGCCAGCAGCCACACAGTCGAAAATACGCAGTATTTT
>.|TRBD1|TRBJ1-2|TRBV4-1
CASSLDRQGYGYTF
TGCGCCAGCAGCCTGGACCGACAGGGCTATGGCTACACCTTC
>.|TRBD1|TRBJ2-1|TRBV10-3
CAIREGPAGGAYNEQFF
TGTGCCATCAGGGAGGGGCCGGCAGGGGGCGCCTACAATGAGCAGTTCTTC
>.|TRBD2|TRBJ2-5|TRBV30
CAWSRIWSGRFGGETQYF
TGTGCCTGGAGTCGCATTTGGAGCGGGAGATTCGGGGGAGAGACCCAGTACTTC
>.|TRBD1|TRBJ1-2|TRBV27
CASVDRVHGYTF
TGTGCCAGCGTTGACAGGGTCCATGGCTACACCTTC
>once|.|TRBJ1-5|TRBV25-1
CASSAQGPQPQHF
TGTGCCAGCAGTGCGCAGGGTCCTCAGCCCCAGCATTTT
>.|TRBD1|TRBJ2-7|TRBV6-5
CASNVAGGWNEQYF
TGTGCCAGCAATGTGGCAGGGGGCTGGAACGAGCAGTACTTC
>.|TRBD1|TRBJ2-7|TRBV19
CASRSGTGMDEQYF
TGTGCCAGTAGATCCGGGACAGGGATGGACGAGCAGTACTTC
>once|TRBD1|TRBJ1-5|TRBV5-4
CASSSKPDRSNQPQHF
TGTGCCAGCAGCTCGAAACCGGACAGGAGCAATCAGCCCCAGCATTTT
>.|TRBD1|TRBJ2-7|TRBV11-2
CASSRTGTYEQYF
TGTGCCAGCAGCAGGACAGGGACCTACGAGCAGTACTTC
>.|TRBD1|TRBJ1-1|TRBV28
CATHSWTGKSEAFF
TGTGCCACCCACTCGTGGACAGGGAAATCTGAAGCTTTCTTT
>.|.|TRBJ1-1|TRBV28
CASMADTEAFF
TGTGCCAGCATGGCGGACACTGAAGCTTTCTTT
>.|TRBD2|TRBJ2-1|TRBV7-3
CASSFRTSGNHNEQFF
TGTGCCAGCAGCTTCCGGACTAGCGGGAATCACAATGAGCAGTTCTTC
>.|TRBD1|TRBJ1-6|TRBV7-3
CASSQSGTENSPLHF
TGTGCCAGCAGCCAATCCGGGACAGAAAATTCACCCCTCCACTTT
>.|.|TRBJ1-1|TRBV11-3
CASSSGGRAEAFF
TGTGCCAGCAGCTCTGGAGGACGCGCTGAAGCTTTCTTT
>.|.|TRBJ1-6|TRBV19
CASSISGSSYNSPLHF
TGTGCCAGTAGTATCTCGGGGAGCTCCTATAATTCACCCCTCCACTTT
>.|.|TRBJ2-7|TRBV28
CASSLGRGLLFSYEQYF
TGTGCCAGCAGTTTGGGCAGGGGCCTCCTGTTCTCCTACGAGCAGTACTTC
>.|.|TRBJ2-3|TRBV28
CASSLRQLGTQYF
TGTGCCAGCAGTTTAAGACAGTTAGGTACGCAGTATTTT
>.|TRBD2|TRBJ2-1|TRBV6-6
CASVPLAGGDWEQFF
TGTGCCAGCGTTCCTCTAGCGGGGGGGGATTGGGAGCAGTTCTTC
>.|.|TRBJ1-5|TRBV6-5
CASSPRRGRQPQHF
TGTGCCAGCAGTCCCCGGAGGGGTCGGCAGCCCCAGCATTTT
>.|.|TRBJ2-2|TRBV9
CASSLTGELFF
TGTGCCAGCAGCCTTACCGGGGAGCTGTTTTTT
>.|.|TRBJ1-4|TRBV3-1/TRBV3-2
CASSRTNQGFFEKLFF
TGTGCCAGCAGCCGTACGAATCAGGGGTTTTTCGAAAAACTGTTTTTT
>.|.|TRBJ2-2|TRBV15
CATSRERGGNTGELFF
TGTGCCACCAGCAGAGAACGGGGAGGCAACACCGGGGAGCTGTTTTTT
>.|.|TRBJ2-5|TRBV11-2
CASSLAPGVETQYF
TGTGCCAGCAGCTTAGCTCCAGGGGTTGAGACCCAGTACTTC
>.|.|TRBJ2-2|TRBV28
CASSRGGELFF
TGTGCCAGCAGTCGGGGCGGGGAGCTGTTTTTT
>.|TRBD2|TRBJ2-3|TRBV29-1
CSAQTSGSTDTQYF
TGCAGCGCCCAGACCAGCGGGAGTACAGATACGCAGTATTTT
>.|.|TRBJ2-2|TRBV24-1
CATSAGNGGRGTGELFF
TGTGCCACCAGTGCGGGGAATGGGGGCCGGGGCACCGGGGAGCTGTTTTTT
>.|TRBD2|TRBJ2-1|TRBV7-2
CASSLGTSGRAGMNEQFF
TGTGCCAGCAGCTTAGGGACTAGCGGGAGGGCGGGTATGAATGAGCAGTTCTTC
>.|.|TRBJ2-3|TRBV5-4
CASSLVGGDTQYF
TGTGCCAGCAGCTTGGTTGGGGGGGATACGCAGTATTTT
>.|.|TRBJ2-7|TRBV29-1
CSVEQGYEQYF
TGCAGCGTGGAACAGGGCTACGAGCAGTACTTC
>.|.|TRBJ2-3|TRBV3-1/TRBV3-2
CASSQESLSGTSTDTQYF
TGTGCCAGCAGCCAAGAAAGTCTTAGCGGCACTAGCACAGATACGCAGTATTTT
>.|.|TRBJ1-3|TRBV10-3
CAISGHEVNSGNTIYF
TGTGCCATCAGTGGGCATGAAGTAAACTCTGGAAACACCATATATTTT
>.|.|TRBJ2-1|TRBV24-1
CATSDFGRGNEQFF
TGTGCCACCAGTGATTTCGGCAGGGGCAATGAGCAGTTCTTC
>once|.|TRBJ1-2|TRBV20-1
CSAFNYGYTF
TGCAGTGCCTTTAACTATGGCTACACCTTC
>.|.|TRBJ2-7|TRBV28
CASSPQAGSSYEQYF
TGTGCCAGCAGTCCTCAAGCGGGCAGCTCCTACGAGCAGTACTTC
>few|.|TRBJ1-2|TRBV6-5
CASSYFPRGGGGYTF
TGTGCCAGCAGTTACTTCCCCCGTGGGGGGGGAGGCTACACCTTC
>.|.|TRBJ1-2|TRBV28
CASSLSGNGYTF
TGTGCCAGCAGTTTATCAGGGAATGGCTACACCTTC
>.|.|TRBJ2-7|TRBV19
CASSVLQGREQYF
TGTGCCAGTAGTGTATTACAGGGTCGCGAGCAGTACTTC
>.|TRBD1|TRBJ2-4|TRBV12-3/TRBV12-4
CASSRDRNIQYF
TGTGCCAGCTCTAGGGACAGAAACATTCAGTACTTC
>.|.|TRBJ2-6|TRBV12-2
CASLWEGTGANVLTF
TGTGCAAGTCTCTGGGAGGGAACCGGGGCCAACGTCCTGACTTTC
>.|.|TRBJ2-1|TRBV11-1
CASSLHGDSSYNEQFF
TGTGCCAGCAGCTTACACGGGGACTCATCCTACAATGAGCAGTTCTTC
>.|.|TRBJ2-1|TRBV28
CASSFPGSPRNEQFF
TGTGCCAGCAGTTTCCCCGGGTCCCCGAGGAATGAGCAGTTCTTC
>.|.|TRBJ2-1|TRBV24-1
CATSEGGANEQFF
TGTGCCACCAGTGAAGGGGGAGCTAATGAGCAGTTCTTC